This T cell receptor beta chain was identified in a study of T-cell reconstitution after alpha-beta-depleted transplantation in children. This clonotype was seen a few times. Germline-derived CDR1 and CDR2 are SGHRS and YFSETQ. The V and J ends lost 1 base and 1 base respectively, with 8 bases between them. CDR3 size: 14 residues. Library preparation (for TCRbeta) was performed with unique molecular identifiers. Each CDR3 protein gets one entry after TCRdb re-called the PCR reads with MiXCR. The sample records more than 200,000 distinct CDR3 sequences, around 25% being singletons. This sample comprised PBMCs, mostly from graft donor cells, obtained 360 days after TCRalphabeta/CD19-depleted stem cell transplant. This clonotype originated in a female patient aged 2-15 years who had a stem cell transplant for congenital amegakaryocytic thrombocytopenia, so the T cells may come from the graft donor. The rearrangement links TRBV5-1 to TRBJ2-5, with D uncertain. The CDR3 nucleotides read TGCGCCAGCAGCTTGAGTGTCGGCCAAGAGACCCAGTACTTC. Translating gives CASSLSVGQETQYF.